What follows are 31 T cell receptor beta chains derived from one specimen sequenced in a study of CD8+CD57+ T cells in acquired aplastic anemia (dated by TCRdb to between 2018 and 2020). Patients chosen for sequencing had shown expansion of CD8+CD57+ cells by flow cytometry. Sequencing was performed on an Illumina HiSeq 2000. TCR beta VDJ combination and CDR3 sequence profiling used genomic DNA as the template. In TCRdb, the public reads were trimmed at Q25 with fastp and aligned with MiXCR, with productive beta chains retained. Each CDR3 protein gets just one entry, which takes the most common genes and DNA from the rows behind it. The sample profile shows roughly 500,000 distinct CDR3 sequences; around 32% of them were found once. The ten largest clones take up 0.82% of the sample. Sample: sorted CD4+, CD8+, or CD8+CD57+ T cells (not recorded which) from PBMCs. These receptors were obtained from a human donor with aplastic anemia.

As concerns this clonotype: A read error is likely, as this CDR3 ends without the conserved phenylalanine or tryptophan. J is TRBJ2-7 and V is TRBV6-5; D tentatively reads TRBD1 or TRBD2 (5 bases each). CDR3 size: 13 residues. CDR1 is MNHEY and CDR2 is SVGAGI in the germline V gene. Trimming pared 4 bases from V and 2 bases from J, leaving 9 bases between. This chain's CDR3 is CASSLGRTYEQYL. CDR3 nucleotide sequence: TGTGCCAGCAGTTTGGGACGGACCTACGAGCAGTACCTC.

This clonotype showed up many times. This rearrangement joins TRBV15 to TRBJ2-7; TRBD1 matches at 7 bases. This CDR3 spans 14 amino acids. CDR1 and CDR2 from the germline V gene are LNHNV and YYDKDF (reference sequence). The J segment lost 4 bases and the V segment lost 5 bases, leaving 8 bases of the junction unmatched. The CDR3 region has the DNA TGTGCCACCAGCCGGACAGGTGGTCCGTACGAGCAGTACTTC. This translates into CATSRTGGPYEQYF.

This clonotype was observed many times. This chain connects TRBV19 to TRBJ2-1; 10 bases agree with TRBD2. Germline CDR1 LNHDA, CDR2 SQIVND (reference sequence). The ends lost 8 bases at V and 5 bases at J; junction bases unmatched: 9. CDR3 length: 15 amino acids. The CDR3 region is CASGPGTSENNEQFF. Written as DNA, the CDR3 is TGTGCCAGTGGACCCGGGACTAGCGAGAACAATGAGCAGTTCTTC.

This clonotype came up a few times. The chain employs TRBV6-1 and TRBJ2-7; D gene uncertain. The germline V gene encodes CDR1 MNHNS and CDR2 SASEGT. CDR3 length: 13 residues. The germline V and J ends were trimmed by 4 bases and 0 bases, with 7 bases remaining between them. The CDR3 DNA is TGTGCCAGCAGTGGCCAGGACTCCTACGAGCAGTACTTC. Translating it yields CASSGQDSYEQYF.

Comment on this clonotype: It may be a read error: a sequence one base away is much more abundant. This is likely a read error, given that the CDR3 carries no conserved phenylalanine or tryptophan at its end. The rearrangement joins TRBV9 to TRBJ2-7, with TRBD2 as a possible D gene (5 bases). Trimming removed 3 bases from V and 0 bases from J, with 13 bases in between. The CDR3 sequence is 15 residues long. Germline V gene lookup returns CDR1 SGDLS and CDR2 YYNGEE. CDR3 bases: TGTGCCAGCAGCGCCCGGTCGGACTTCTCCTACGAGCAGTACCTC. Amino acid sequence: CASSARSDFSYEQYL.

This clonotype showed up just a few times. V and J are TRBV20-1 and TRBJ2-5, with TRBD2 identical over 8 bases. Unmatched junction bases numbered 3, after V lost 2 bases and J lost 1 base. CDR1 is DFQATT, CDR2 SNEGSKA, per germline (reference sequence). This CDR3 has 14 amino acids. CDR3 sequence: CSARPGGVQETQYF. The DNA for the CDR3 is TGCAGTGCTAGACCGGGGGGGGTCCAAGAGACCCAGTACTTC.

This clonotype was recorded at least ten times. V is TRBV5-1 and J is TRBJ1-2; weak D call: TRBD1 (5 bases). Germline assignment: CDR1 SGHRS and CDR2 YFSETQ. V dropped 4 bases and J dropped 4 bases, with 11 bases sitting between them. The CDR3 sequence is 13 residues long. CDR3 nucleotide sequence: TGCGCCAGCAGCCTGACAGAGTTCTATGGCTACACCTTC. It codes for CASSLTEFYGYTF.

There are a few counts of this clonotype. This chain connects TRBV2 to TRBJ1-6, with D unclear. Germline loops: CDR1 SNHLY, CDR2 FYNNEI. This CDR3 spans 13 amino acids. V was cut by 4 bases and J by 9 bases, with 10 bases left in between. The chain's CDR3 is CASSVGEGSPLHF. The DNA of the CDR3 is TGTGCCAGCAGTGTGGGTGAGGGTTCACCCCTCCACTTT.

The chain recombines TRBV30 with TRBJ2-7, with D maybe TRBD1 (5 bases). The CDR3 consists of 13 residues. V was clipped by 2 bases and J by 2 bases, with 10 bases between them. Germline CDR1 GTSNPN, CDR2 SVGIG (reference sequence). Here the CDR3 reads CAWSTDTPYEQYF. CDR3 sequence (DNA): TGTGCCTGGAGTACGGACACGCCCTACGAGCAGTACTTC.

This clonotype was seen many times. CDR3 protein: CASRGLVNEQFF. The CDR3 coding sequence is TGTGCCAGCAGAGGACTAGTGAATGAGCAGTTCTTC. The genes are TRBV2 and TRBJ2-1; the match to TRBD2 covers 7 bases. Looked up from germline, CDR1 is SNHLY and CDR2 is FYNNEI. The V and J ends lost 6 bases and 7 bases, in that order; junction bases with no gene match: 3. The CDR3 is 12 residues long. Full variable domain (missing parts from reference TRBV2 and TRBJ2-1): EPEVTQTPSHQVTQMGQEVILRCVPISNHLYFYWYRQILGQKVEFLVSFYNNEISEKSEIFDDQFSVERPDGSNFTLKIRSTKLEDSAMYFCASRGLVNEQFFGPGTRLTVL.

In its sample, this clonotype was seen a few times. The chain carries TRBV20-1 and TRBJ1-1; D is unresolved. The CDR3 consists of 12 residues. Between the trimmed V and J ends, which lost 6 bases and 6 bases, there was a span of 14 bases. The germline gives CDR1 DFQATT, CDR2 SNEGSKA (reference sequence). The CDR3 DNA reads TGCAGTGCCCTAAAGACGGGCCCTGAAGCTTTCTTT. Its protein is CSALKTGPEAFF.

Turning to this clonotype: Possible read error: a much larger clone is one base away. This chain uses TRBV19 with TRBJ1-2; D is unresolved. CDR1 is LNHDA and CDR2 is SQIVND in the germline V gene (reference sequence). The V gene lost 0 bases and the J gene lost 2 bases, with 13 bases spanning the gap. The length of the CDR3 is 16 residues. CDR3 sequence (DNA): TGTGCCAGTAGTATAGATGGACGGGCGGCAAACTATGGCTACACCTTC. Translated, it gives CASSIDGRAANYGYTF.

In DNA, the CDR3 is TGCGCCAGCAGCCTAGACGCATGCAATGCAACTAATGAAAAACTGTTTTTT. This gives the protein CASSLDACNATNEKLFF. The chain has TRBV5-1 and TRBJ1-4, with D hard to call. The CDR3 contains 17 residues. Looked up from germline, CDR1 is SGHRS and CDR2 is YFSETQ. The V end lost 4 bases, the J end lost 0 bases, and 16 bases lay between the germline ends.

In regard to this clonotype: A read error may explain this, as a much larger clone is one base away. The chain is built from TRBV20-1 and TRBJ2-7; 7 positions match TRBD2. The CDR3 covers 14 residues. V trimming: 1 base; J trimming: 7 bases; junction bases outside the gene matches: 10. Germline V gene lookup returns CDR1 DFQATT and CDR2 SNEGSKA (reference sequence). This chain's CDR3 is CSARVVGGSSEQYF. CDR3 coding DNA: TGCAGTGCTAGAGTTGTCGGGGGGTCGTCGGAGCAGTACTTC.

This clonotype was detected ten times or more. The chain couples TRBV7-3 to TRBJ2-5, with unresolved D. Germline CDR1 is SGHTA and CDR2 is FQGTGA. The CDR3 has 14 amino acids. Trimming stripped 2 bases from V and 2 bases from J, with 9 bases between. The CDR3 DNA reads TGTGCCAGCAGCTTAGCTGGACCTCAAGAGACCCAGTACTTC. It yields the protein CASSLAGPQETQYF. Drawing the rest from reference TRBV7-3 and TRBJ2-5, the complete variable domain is GAGVSQTPSNKVTEKGKYVELRCDPISGHTALYWYRQSLGQGPEFLIYFQGTGAADDSGLPNDRFFAVRPEGSVSTLKIQRTERGDSAVYLCASSLAGPQETQYFGPGTRLLVL.

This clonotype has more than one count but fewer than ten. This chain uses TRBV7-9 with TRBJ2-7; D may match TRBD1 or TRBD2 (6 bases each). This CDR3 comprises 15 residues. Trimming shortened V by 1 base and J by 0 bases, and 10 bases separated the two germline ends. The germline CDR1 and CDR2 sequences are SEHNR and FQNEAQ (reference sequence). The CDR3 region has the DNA TGTGCCAGCAGCTTAGAGGGGGGCCTCTCCTACGAGCAGTACTTC. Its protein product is CASSLEGGLSYEQYF.

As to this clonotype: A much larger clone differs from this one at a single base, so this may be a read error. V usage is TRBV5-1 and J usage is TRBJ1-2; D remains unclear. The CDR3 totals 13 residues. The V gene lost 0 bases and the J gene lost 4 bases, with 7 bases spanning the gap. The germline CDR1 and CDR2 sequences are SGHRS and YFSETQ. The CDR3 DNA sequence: TGCGCCAGCAGCTTGGACGCGCTCTATGGCTACACCTTC. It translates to CASSLDALYGYTF.

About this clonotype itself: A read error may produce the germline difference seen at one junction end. CDR3 DNA sequence: TGCAGCGTTAATCTTGGGTGGGACACTGAGGCTTACTTT. Protein sequence: CSVNLGWDTEAYF. The V call is TRBV29-1, the J call TRBJ1-1, with D possibly TRBD1 on 6 matching bases. Germline lookup yields CDR1 SQVTM and CDR2 ANQGSEA. This CDR3 has 13 residues.

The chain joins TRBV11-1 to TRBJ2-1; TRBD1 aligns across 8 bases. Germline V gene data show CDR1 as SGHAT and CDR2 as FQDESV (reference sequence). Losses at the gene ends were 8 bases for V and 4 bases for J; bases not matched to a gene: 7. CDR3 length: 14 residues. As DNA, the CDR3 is TGTGCCAGCCTCCCGGGACAGGTATACAATGAGCAGTTCTTC. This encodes CASLPGQVYNEQFF.

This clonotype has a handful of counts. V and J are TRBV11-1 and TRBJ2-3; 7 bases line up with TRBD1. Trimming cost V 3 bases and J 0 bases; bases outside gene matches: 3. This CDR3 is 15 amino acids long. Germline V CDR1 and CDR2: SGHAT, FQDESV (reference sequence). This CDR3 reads CASSLGQSSTDTQYF. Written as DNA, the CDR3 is TGTGCCAGCAGCTTGGGACAGTCTAGCACAGATACGCAGTATTTT. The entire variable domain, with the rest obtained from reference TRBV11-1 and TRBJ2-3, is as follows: EAEVAQSPRYKITEKSQAVAFWCDPISGHATLYWYRQILGQGPELLVQFQDESVVDDSQLPKDRFSAERLKGVDSTLKIQPAELGDSAMYLCASSLGQSSTDTQYFGPGTRLTVL.

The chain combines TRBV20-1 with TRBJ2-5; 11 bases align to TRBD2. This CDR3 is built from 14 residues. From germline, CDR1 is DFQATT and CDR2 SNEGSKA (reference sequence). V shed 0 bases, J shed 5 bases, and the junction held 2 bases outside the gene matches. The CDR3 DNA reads TGCAGTGCTAGAGATCCTAGCGGGAGGGAGACCCAGTACTTC. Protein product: CSARDPSGRETQYF.

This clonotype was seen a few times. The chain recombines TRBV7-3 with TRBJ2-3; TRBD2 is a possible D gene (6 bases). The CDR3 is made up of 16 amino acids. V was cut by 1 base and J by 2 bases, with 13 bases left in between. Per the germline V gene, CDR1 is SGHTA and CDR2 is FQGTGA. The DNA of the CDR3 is TGTGCCAGCAGCTTAATGGCTAGCGAAATCACAGATACGCAGTATTTT. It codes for CASSLMASEITDTQYF.

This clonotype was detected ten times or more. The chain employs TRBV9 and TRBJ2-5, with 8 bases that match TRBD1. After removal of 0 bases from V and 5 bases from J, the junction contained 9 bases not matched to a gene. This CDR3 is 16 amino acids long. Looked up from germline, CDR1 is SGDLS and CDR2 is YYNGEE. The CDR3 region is CASSVGGRGLLETQYF. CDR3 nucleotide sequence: TGTGCCAGCAGCGTAGGGGGCAGGGGGCTGTTGGAGACCCAGTACTTC.

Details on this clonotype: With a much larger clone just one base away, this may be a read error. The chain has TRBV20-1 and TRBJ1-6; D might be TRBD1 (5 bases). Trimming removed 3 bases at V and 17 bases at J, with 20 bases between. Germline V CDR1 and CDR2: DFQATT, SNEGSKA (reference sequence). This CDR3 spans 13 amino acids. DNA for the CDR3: TGCAGTGCTAGGGGGCCGCTAACACACGGTTTCCACTTT. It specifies CSARGPLTHGFHF.

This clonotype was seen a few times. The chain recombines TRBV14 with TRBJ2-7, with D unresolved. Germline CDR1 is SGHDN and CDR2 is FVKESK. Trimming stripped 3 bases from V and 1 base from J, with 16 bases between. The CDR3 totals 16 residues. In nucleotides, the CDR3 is TGTGCCAGCAGCCACTTAGGACCCGACGGGTCCTACGAGCAGTACTTC. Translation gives CASSHLGPDGSYEQYF. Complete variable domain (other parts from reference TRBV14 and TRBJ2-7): EAGVTQFPSHSVIEKGQTVTLRCDPISGHDNLYWYRRVMGKEIKFLLHFVKESKQDESGMPNNRFLAERTGGTYSTLKVQPAELEDSGVYFCASSHLGPDGSYEQYFGPGTRLTVT.

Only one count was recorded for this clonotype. CDR3 coding DNA: TGTGCCAGCAGCTTGTCCAGGGGGCTTTCTCAGCCCCAGCATTTT. Translation gives CASSLSRGLSQPQHF. V is TRBV5-6 and J is TRBJ1-5; 8 bases line up with TRBD1. CDR3 length: 15 residues. V shed 1 base and J 6 bases; nucleotides not matched to a gene: 6. Germline assignment: CDR1 SGHDT and CDR2 YYEEEE.

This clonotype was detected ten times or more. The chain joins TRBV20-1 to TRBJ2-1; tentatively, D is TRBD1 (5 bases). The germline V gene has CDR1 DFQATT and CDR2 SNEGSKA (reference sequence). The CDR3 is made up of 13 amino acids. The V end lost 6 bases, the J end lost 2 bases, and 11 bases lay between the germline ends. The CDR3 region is CSAPDSAYNEQFF. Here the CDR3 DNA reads TGCAGTGCCCCAGACAGTGCCTACAATGAGCAGTTCTTC.

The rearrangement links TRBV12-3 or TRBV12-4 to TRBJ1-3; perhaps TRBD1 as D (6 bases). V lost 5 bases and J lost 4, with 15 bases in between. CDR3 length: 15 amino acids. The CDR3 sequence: CASSNMGGRGNTIYF. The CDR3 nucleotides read TGTGCCAGCAGTAACATGGGGGGCAGGGGAAACACCATATATTTT.

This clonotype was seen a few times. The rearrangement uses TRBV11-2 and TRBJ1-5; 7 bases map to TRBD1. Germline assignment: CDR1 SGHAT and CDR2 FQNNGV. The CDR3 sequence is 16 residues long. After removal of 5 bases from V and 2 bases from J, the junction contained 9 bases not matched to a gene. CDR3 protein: CASSPRSGGRNQPQHF. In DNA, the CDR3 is TGTGCCAGCAGCCCAAGATCAGGGGGTCGCAATCAGCCCCAGCATTTT. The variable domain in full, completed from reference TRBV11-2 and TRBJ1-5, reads EAGVAQSPRYKIIEKRQSVAFWCNPISGHATLYWYQQILGQGPKLLIQFQNNGVVDDSQLPKDRFSAERLKGVDSTLKIQPAKLEDSAVYLCASSPRSGGRNQPQHFGDGTRLSIL.

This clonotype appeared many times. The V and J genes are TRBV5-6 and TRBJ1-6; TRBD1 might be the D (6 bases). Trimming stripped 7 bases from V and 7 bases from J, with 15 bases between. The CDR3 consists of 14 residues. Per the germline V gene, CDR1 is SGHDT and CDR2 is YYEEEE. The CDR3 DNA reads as TGTGCCAGCGTCACGGGACAAAAGAATTCACCCCTCCACTTT. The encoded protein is CASVTGQKNSPLHF.

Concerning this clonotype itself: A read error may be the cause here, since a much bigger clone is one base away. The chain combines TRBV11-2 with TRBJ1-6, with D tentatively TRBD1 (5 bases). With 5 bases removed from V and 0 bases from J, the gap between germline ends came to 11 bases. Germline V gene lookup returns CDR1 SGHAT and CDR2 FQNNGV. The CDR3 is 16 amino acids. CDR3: CASSARQSSYNSPLHF. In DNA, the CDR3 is TGTGCCAGCAGCGCCCGACAGAGCTCCTATAATTCACCCCTCCACTTT.